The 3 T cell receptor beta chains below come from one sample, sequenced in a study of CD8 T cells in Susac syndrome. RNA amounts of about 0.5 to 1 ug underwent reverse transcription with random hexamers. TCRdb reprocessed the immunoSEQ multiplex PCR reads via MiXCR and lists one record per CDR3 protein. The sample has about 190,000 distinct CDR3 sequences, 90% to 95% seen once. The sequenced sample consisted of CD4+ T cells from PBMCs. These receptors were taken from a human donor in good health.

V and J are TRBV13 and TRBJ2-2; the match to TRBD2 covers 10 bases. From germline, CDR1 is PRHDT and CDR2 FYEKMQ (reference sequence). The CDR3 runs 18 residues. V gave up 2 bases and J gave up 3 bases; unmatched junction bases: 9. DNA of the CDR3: TGTGCCAGCAGCTTATCTCAACTAGCGGGGAGATACACCGGGGAGCTGTTTTTT. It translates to CASSLSQLAGRYTGELFF.

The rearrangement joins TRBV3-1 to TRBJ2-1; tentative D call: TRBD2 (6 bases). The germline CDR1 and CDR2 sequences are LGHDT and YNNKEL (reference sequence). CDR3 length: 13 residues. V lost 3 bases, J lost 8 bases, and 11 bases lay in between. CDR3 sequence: CASSQGLAYEQFF. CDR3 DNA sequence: TGTGCCAGCAGCCAGGGCCTAGCGTATGAGCAGTTCTTC.

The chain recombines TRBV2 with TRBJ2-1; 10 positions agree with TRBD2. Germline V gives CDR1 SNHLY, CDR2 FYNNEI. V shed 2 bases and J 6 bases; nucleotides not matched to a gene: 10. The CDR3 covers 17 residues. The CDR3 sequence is CASSERGTSVRANEQFF. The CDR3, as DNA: TGTGCCAGCAGTGAACGAGGGACTAGCGTTAGGGCCAATGAGCAGTTCTTC.